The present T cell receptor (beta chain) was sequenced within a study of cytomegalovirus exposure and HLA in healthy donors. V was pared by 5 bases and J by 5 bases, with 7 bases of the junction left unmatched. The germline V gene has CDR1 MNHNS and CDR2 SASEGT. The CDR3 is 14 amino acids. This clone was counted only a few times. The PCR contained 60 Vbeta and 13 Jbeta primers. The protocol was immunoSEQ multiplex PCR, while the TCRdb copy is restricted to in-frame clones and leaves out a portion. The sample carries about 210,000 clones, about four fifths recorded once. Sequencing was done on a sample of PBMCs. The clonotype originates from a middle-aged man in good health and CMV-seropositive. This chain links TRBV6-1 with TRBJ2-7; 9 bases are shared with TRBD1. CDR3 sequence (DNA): TGTGCCAGCAGTTTAATGGGACAGGGCGACGAGCAGTACTTC. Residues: CASSLMGQGDEQYF.